This is a list of T cell receptor beta chains from one sample in a study of vaccination and CD4 T cells after COVID-19. Each CDR3 protein is one row after TCRdb ran MiXCR on the PCR reads. The repertoire includes 9,500 to 15,000 distinct CDR3 sequences, roughly half of them detected once, and 25% to 40% sits in the top ten. Their specific antigens are unknown. Sequenced input: CD4+ T cells from blood, cultured in vitro. These receptors were obtained from a human donor who had recovered from COVID-19. The CDR3 runs from the conserved cysteine through the conserved F or W. Each record gives: D gene, J gene, V gene, clone size, CDR3 DNA, CDR3 protein. A D gene is named only where the DNA matches it firmly. Size values are once, few and many counts, or a class for expanded clones, and some rows have none.

D: TRBD2; J: TRBJ2-6; V: TRBV5-1; size: few; DNA: TGCGCCAGCAGGATTAGCGGGGCCGGGTCTGGGGCCAACGTCCTGACTTTC; CDR3: CASRISGAGSGANVLTF
D: .; J: TRBJ1-2; V: TRBV6-5; size: few; DNA: TGTGCCAGCAGTTACTTAGCGGACCGGCAGGGCGACTATGGCTACACCTTC; CDR3: CASSYLADRQGDYGYTF
D: .; J: TRBJ2-1; V: TRBV20-1; size: .; DNA: TGCAGTGCTAGACCCGGGACCCTGGCGGACAATGAGCAGTTCTTC; CDR3: CSARPGTLADNEQFF
D: .; J: TRBJ1-1; V: TRBV4-3; size: .; DNA: TGCGCCAGCAGCCTCCAGGCCTTTCGGGGCACTGAAGCTTTCTTT; CDR3: CASSLQAFRGTEAFF
D: .; J: TRBJ1-1; V: TRBV12-3/TRBV12-4; size: few; DNA: TGTGCCAGCAACTGGGAGACTGAAGCTTTCTTT; CDR3: CASNWETEAFF
D: TRBD1; J: TRBJ1-1; V: TRBV20-1; size: few; DNA: TGCAGTGCTAGAGGTTTGACAGGGGACACTGAAGCTTTCTTT; CDR3: CSARGLTGDTEAFF
D: .; J: TRBJ1-1; V: TRBV7-6; size: .; DNA: TGTGCCAGCAGCCTTGACCCCCTGGGCACTGAAGCTTTCTTT; CDR3: CASSLDPLGTEAFF
D: TRBD1; J: TRBJ1-2; V: TRBV5-1; size: .; DNA: TGCGCCAGCAGCCTGAAGTCGTCCGGACAGGCCGGGGGTTACACCTTC; CDR3: CASSLKSSGQAGGYTF
D: TRBD1; J: TRBJ1-1; V: TRBV29-1; size: .; DNA: TGCAGCGTCGGGGACAGGGGTAGAGCTTTCTTT; CDR3: CSVGDRGRAFF
D: TRBD2; J: TRBJ2-1; V: TRBV5-1; size: once; DNA: TGCGCCAGCAGCTCCCAGGGCGGGGGTCCAGCGTCTTACAATGAGCAGTTCTTC; CDR3: CASSSQGGGPASYNEQFF
D: .; J: TRBJ1-1; V: TRBV6-5; size: few; DNA: TGTGCCAGCAGTTACTCGAGTCCAGGCATCAACACTGAAGCTTTCTTT; CDR3: CASSYSSPGINTEAFF
D: .; J: TRBJ1-2; V: TRBV20-1; size: few; DNA: .; CDR3: CSARYFFGPDNKGYTF
D: .; J: TRBJ2-5; V: TRBV2; size: .; DNA: TGTGCCAGCAGTGCAGGGCTCGAGACCCAGTACTTC; CDR3: CASSAGLETQYF
D: .; J: TRBJ1-1; V: TRBV20-1; size: .; DNA: TGCAGTGCTAGAGATGGGGGGTTTTATACTGAAGCTTTCTTT; CDR3: CSARDGGFYTEAFF
D: .; J: TRBJ2-3; V: TRBV6-2/TRBV6-3; size: .; DNA: TGTGCCGCCCAAGACCCGGGGCAGACAGATACGCAGTATTTT; CDR3: CAAQDPGQTDTQYF
D: .; J: TRBJ2-3; V: TRBV15; size: once; DNA: TGTGCCACCAGCAGAGGCGGGACCCTCACAGATACGCAGTATTTT; CDR3: CATSRGGTLTDTQYF
D: .; J: TRBJ2-2; V: TRBV21-1; size: .; DNA: TGTGCCAGCAGCAAGTCACTTCGCGGGGAGCTGTTTTTT; CDR3: CASSKSLRGELFF
D: .; J: TRBJ1-2; V: TRBV7-2; size: .; DNA: TGTGCCAGCAGCTTCGGCGCTCAGGGCTATGGCTACACCTTC; CDR3: CASSFGAQGYGYTF
D: TRBD1; J: TRBJ1-2; V: TRBV6-4; size: .; DNA: TGTGCCAGCAGTGACACCTGGACAGGGGGAGACCTCAAGGGTACTAACTATGGCTACACCTTC; CDR3: CASSDTWTGGDLKGTNYGYTF
D: .; J: TRBJ1-2; V: TRBV6-1; size: .; DNA: TGTGCCAGCAGCTCGGGCCGGGGCGGTAAAGGGCGGAAAGGCTACACCTTC; CDR3: CASSSGRGGKGRKGYTF
D: TRBD1; J: TRBJ2-1; V: TRBV7-8; size: .; DNA: TGTGCCAGCAGCCCCCTCCCACTGGGGGGACAGGGCTACAATGAGCAGTTCTTC; CDR3: CASSPLPLGGQGYNEQFF
D: TRBD1; J: TRBJ2-2; V: TRBV11-2; size: .; DNA: TGTGCCAGCAGCTTCCGACAGGGATTGGCCGGGGAGCTGTTTTTT; CDR3: CASSFRQGLAGELFF
D: TRBD2; J: TRBJ2-3; V: TRBV4-1; size: .; DNA: TGCGCCAGCAGCCAAGGTAACGGGCTAGCGGCGAATCCAGATACGCAGTATTTT; CDR3: CASSQGNGLAANPDTQYF
D: .; J: TRBJ1-5; V: TRBV7-2; size: .; DNA: TGTGCCAGCAGCTTAGGGGGGGGGCCACGACAGCCCCAGCATTTT; CDR3: CASSLGGGPRQPQHF
D: TRBD1; J: TRBJ1-1; V: TRBV6-5; size: few; DNA: TGTGCCAGCAGTTACTCACAGGGGGACTCCCCTGAAGCTTTCTTT; CDR3: CASSYSQGDSPEAFF
D: .; J: TRBJ1-4; V: TRBV30; size: .; DNA: TGTGCCTGGAGTCAGGGCTCGAGGGAAAAACTGTTTTTT; CDR3: CAWSQGSREKLFF
D: .; J: TRBJ2-3; V: TRBV12-3/TRBV12-4; size: .; DNA: TGTGCCAGCACCCCCCCCTCGAGCACAGATACGCAGTATTTT; CDR3: CASTPPSSTDTQYF
D: .; J: TRBJ2-5; V: TRBV11-1; size: few; DNA: TGTGCCAGCAGCTTTTCCCCGGGGGAGACCCAGTACTTC; CDR3: CASSFSPGETQYF
D: .; J: TRBJ1-5; V: TRBV20-1; size: .; DNA: TGCAGTGCAACAGGAGATTCCAGCAATCAGCCCCAGCATTTT; CDR3: CSATGDSSNQPQHF
D: TRBD1; J: TRBJ1-6; V: TRBV10-3; size: few; DNA: TGTGCCATCAGTGAGTCGCCTGCCGGGACAGGGGTTTCACCCCTCCACTTT; CDR3: CAISESPAGTGVSPLHF
D: .; J: TRBJ1-1; V: TRBV12-5; size: .; DNA: TGTGCTAGTGGTTTTAGTGAGACTGAAGCTTTCTTT; CDR3: CASGFSETEAFF
D: .; J: TRBJ2-4; V: TRBV5-6; size: .; DNA: TGTGCCAGCAGCACCGCCGGGGTAGCCAAAAACATTCAGTACTTC; CDR3: CASSTAGVAKNIQYF
D: .; J: TRBJ1-6; V: TRBV19; size: few; DNA: TGTGCCAGTAGTACCCCCGCGGGCCTTAGCTCCTATAATTCACCCCTCCACTTT; CDR3: CASSTPAGLSSYNSPLHF
D: .; J: TRBJ1-2; V: TRBV12-5; size: few; DNA: TGTGCTAGTGGTTTGGTACCAACAGGTGGCTACACCTTC; CDR3: CASGLVPTGGYTF